This T cell receptor beta chain was captured by sequencing in a study of human T cells and chemical hapten exposure. The overall study: Patients were mainly female, each with alopecia areata, totalis or universalis.

TCRdb passed the RACE reads through MiXCR, listing each CDR3 protein once. The sample contains around 67,000 distinct CDR3 sequences, about 8% of which appear only once. The sample's time point: patch test 2, 6 weeks after DPC sensitization. Treatment given: therapeutic diphenylcyclopropenone sensitization with weekly scalp DPC. The total RNA was obtained from whole blood that was not fractionated. As concerns this clonotype: The antigen is not known.

Study outcomes and limitations: Expanded TCRs produced significantly more large CDR3 similarity clusters than controls did. Following DPC sensitization, TCRs present above 1 in 1000 frequency showed no change.

There are 17 residues in the CDR3. The germline gives CDR1 KGHDR, CDR2 SFDVKD. J gave up 5 bases and V 2 bases, and 4 bases lay outside the gene matches. The TCR was taken from a woman aged 45-60 years with alopecia areata. Some clones in this sample may be carry-over from other donors' samples. The V gene is TRBV24-1, the J gene TRBJ2-1; 14 nucleotides line up with TRBD2. Source: whole blood, taken in connection with sensitization to the hapten diphenylcyclopropenone (DPC). CDR3 sequence reads: CATSDWTSGRPHNEQFF. The CDR3 DNA reads as TGTGCCACCAGTGATTGGACTAGCGGGAGGCCCCACAATGAGCAGTTCTTC.